The rows below give T cell receptor beta chains drawn from one sample of a study of blood T cell repertoires in COVID-19. The protocol was immunoSEQ multiplex PCR, while the TCRdb copy is restricted to in-frame clones and leaves out a portion. This sample has 150,000 or so clones, with around four fifths found just once. The specimen was peripheral blood. The source of these receptors is a woman aged 40-49 years with active or convalescent COVID-19. Both conserved end residues are part of each CDR3. Fields, in order: J gene, D gene, clone size, V gene, CDR3 DNA, CDR3 protein. A D gene is named only where the DNA matches it firmly. Size is stated for part of the rows, as once, few or many counts, or as a class when the clone is expanded.

>TRBJ2-2|-|-|TRBV6-4
TGTGCCAGCAGTGACTCCGGTGGAGGGTTGTACACCGGGGAGCTGTTTTTT
CASSDSGGGLYTGELFF
>TRBJ2-3|TRBD2|-|TRBV5-1
TGCGCCAGCAGCTTGACGGGGGGGCAACAAGATACGCAGTATTTT
CASSLTGGQQDTQYF
>TRBJ1-4|-|-|TRBV4-1
TGCGCCAGCAGCCCCCCCCGGGGGGGATCCGAAAAACTGTTTTTT
CASSPPRGGSEKLFF
>TRBJ2-1|TRBD2|-|TRBV19
TGTGCCAGTAGTATAAGATGGGACTTCCCCCGGGGGGGAAATGAGCAGTTCTTC
CASSIRWDFPRGGNEQFF
>TRBJ2-7|TRBD2|once|TRBV6-5
TGTGCCAGCAGTTACTCAGGGGCGGGGGGCCTATACGAGCAGTACTTC
CASSYSGAGGLYEQYF
>TRBJ1-1|-|-|TRBV28
TGTGTACACCAGGGACAAACTGAAGCTTTCTTT
CVHQGQTEAFF
>TRBJ1-1|-|-|TRBV18
TGTGCCAGCTCACCTATGGGGCGGCGGACTGAAGCTTTCTTT
CASSPMGRRTEAFF
>TRBJ2-5|TRBD2|-|TRBV28
TGTGCCAGCAGTCAGGGACTAGCGGCCCTTTCGGAGACCCAGTACTTC
CASSQGLAALSETQYF
>TRBJ1-1|-|once|TRBV27
TGTGCCAGCAGTTTTAATATCGGGATGAACACTGAAGCTTTCTTT
CASSFNIGMNTEAFF
>TRBJ1-6|TRBD1|-|TRBV2
TGTGCCAGCAACAGGGGGCAAGGGAATTCACCCCTCCACTTT
CASNRGQGNSPLHF
>TRBJ2-7|-|-|TRBV19
TGTGCCAGTAGTATGGAGGGACGGTACTACGAGCAGTACTTC
CASSMEGRYYEQYF
>TRBJ1-6|TRBD1|-|TRBV30
TGTGCCTGGGTACAGACAGGGTCTTCACCCCTCCACTTT
CAWVQTGSSPLHF
>TRBJ1-1|-|-|TRBV7-9
TGTGCCTCCTCCCGGAACACTGAAGCTTTCTTT
CASSRNTEAFF
>TRBJ1-2|TRBD1|-|TRBV4-2
TGTGCCAGCAGCGAGCGGAGGACAGGGGGCAACTATGGCTACACCTTC
CASSERRTGGNYGYTF
>TRBJ1-2|-|-|TRBV25-1
TGTGCCAGCAGTGAGGGGGGGACATCGGGTGGCTACACCTTC
CASSEGGTSGGYTF
>TRBJ1-5|-|-|TRBV30
TGTGCCTGGAGGCCGGGAAGCCAAAATCAGCCCCAGCATTTT
CAWRPGSQNQPQHF
>TRBJ1-4|TRBD1|-|TRBV7-2
TGTGCCAGCAGCGACACAGGGGGGAGGACTAATGAAAAACTGTTTTTT
CASSDTGGRTNEKLFF
>TRBJ2-7|-|-|TRBV5-1
TGCGCCAGCAGCGCGACAGATCTGTCTACCTACGAGCAGTACTTC
CASSATDLSTYEQYF
>TRBJ2-3|-|-|TRBV27
TGTGCCAGCAGTTTCAGGGGCGAAACGGCAGATACGCAGTATTTT
CASSFRGETADTQYF
>TRBJ2-1|-|-|TRBV5-5
TGTGCCAGCAGCCCAAGACTCTACAATGAGCAGTTCTTC
CASSPRLYNEQFF
>TRBJ2-5|-|-|TRBV7-2
TGTGCCAGCAGCTCCACGGGTCCCCCTCGAGAGACCCAGTACTTC
CASSSTGPPRETQYF
>TRBJ2-7|TRBD1|-|TRBV7-2
TGTGCCAGCAGCAACAGGGGGACCTTTTACGAGCAGTACTTC
CASSNRGTFYEQYF
>TRBJ1-1|TRBD1|-|TRBV6-5
TGTGCCAGCACGACAGGGCTGAACACTGAAGCTTTCTTT
CASTTGLNTEAFF
>TRBJ1-2|-|-|TRBV6-5
TGTGCCAGCAGTTACAGCCCCGAGCTATATGGCTACACCTTC
CASSYSPELYGYTF
>TRBJ1-3|-|-|TRBV16
TGTGCCAGCAGCCCAATACGAAACAGGGCCGCCTCTGGAAACACCATATATTTT
CASSPIRNRAASGNTIYF
>TRBJ1-4|-|once|TRBV19
TGTGCCAGTAGTGGGAGAGCTGCAACTAATGAAAAACTGTTTTTT
CASSGRAATNEKLFF
>TRBJ2-7|TRBD1|once|TRBV4-3
TGCGCCAGCAGCCAAAACAGGGGGTACGAGCAGTACTTC
CASSQNRGYEQYF
>TRBJ1-6|TRBD1|-|TRBV7-9
TGTGCCAGCAGCCCTGGACAGGGGAACTCACCCCTCCACTTT
CASSPGQGNSPLHF
>TRBJ2-7|TRBD2|-|TRBV4-3
TGCGCCAGCAGCCTTAGGCTAGCGGGGACCTACGAGCAGTACTTC
CASSLRLAGTYEQYF
>TRBJ2-7|-|-|TRBV6-5
TGTGCCACCTCAAATGACCGGACATCCTTAGGCGAGCAGTACTTC
CATSNDRTSLGEQYF
>TRBJ2-7|-|-|TRBV20-1
TGCAGTCCCTCTGACAGCTACGAGCAGTACTTC
CSPSDSYEQYF
>TRBJ1-2|TRBD1|once|TRBV28
TGTGCCAGCAGATTAGCCGGGACAGGGAATGGCTACACCTTC
CASRLAGTGNGYTF
>TRBJ1-4|-|-|TRBV6-5
TGTGCCAGCAGTTACAACCAGGGCAACTATAATGAAAAACTGTTTTTT
CASSYNQGNYNEKLFF
>TRBJ1-5|-|-|TRBV27
TGTGCCAGCAGTTTATCTTGGGGGGAATATAGCAATCAGCCCCAGCATTTT
CASSLSWGEYSNQPQHF
>TRBJ1-2|-|-|TRBV3-1/TRBV3-2
TGTGCCAGCAGCCAAGAGAGCGCCCACTATGGCTACACCTTC
CASSQESAHYGYTF
>TRBJ2-3|-|-|TRBV11-2
TGTGCCAGCACCCCTGGACTATTCACAGATACGCAGTATTTT
CASTPGLFTDTQYF
>TRBJ1-2|-|-|TRBV7-9
TGTGCCAGCAGCCCCGACGGACACTCTAACTATGGCTACACCTTC
CASSPDGHSNYGYTF
>TRBJ1-2|-|-|TRBV7-9
TGTGCCAGCAGCTTAGGTTCCAGGGCCATTTATGGCTACACCTTC
CASSLGSRAIYGYTF
>TRBJ1-4|-|-|TRBV7-2
TGTGCCAGCAGCTCGGGAGCTAATGAAAAACTGTTTTTT
CASSSGANEKLFF
>TRBJ2-1|TRBD2|-|TRBV9
TGTGCCAGCAGCGCGGGGACTAGCGGGGGAGGGAATGAGCAGTTCTTC
CASSAGTSGGGNEQFF
>TRBJ1-2|-|-|TRBV11-2
TGTGCCAGCAGCGCGGCTAGCGGGGGGAGCCATGGCTACACCTTC
CASSAASGGSHGYTF
>TRBJ1-5|-|few|TRBV28
TGTGCCAGCAGACCTCACGGGTCTCGCAATCAGCCCCAGCATTTT
CASRPHGSRNQPQHF
>TRBJ2-7|-|-|TRBV21-1
TGTGCCAGCAGCAAAGAACCGCGGGACAGGGGAAGAGAGCAGTACTTC
CASSKEPRDRGREQYF
>TRBJ2-7|TRBD2|-|TRBV19
TGTGCCAGTAGTATTGTGCCGGGAGGGACCTACGAGCAGTACTTC
CASSIVPGGTYEQYF
>TRBJ1-1|-|-|TRBV9
TGTGCCAGCAGCGTAGAGCGGGGGAACACTGAAGCTTTCTTT
CASSVERGNTEAFF
>TRBJ2-7|TRBD1|-|TRBV29-1
TGCAGCGTTCGGACAGGGGATTCCTACGAGCAGTACTTC
CSVRTGDSYEQYF
>TRBJ1-4|-|-|TRBV25-1
TGTGCCAGCAGTGAGAAGAGAAGAGTATCCCTTACTAATGAAAAACTGTTTTTT
CASSEKRRVSLTNEKLFF
>TRBJ1-3|-|-|TRBV4-1
TGCGCCAGCAGCCAAGCTCAGGGGAGCGGAAACACCATATATTTT
CASSQAQGSGNTIYF
>TRBJ1-5|-|-|TRBV24-1
TGTGCCACCAGTGCCGGGACTCCCCCCAATCAGCCCCAGCATTTT
CATSAGTPPNQPQHF
>TRBJ2-7|-|few|TRBV9
TGTGCCAGCAGCTCCTCCGGGACAAACTACGAGCAGTACTTC
CASSSSGTNYEQYF
>TRBJ2-3|TRBD2|-|TRBV11-1
TGTGCCAGCAGCTTATTAGCGGGGGGCACCACAGATACGCAGTATTTT
CASSLLAGGTTDTQYF
>TRBJ1-1|TRBD1|-|TRBV5-6
TGTGCCAGCAGCTTCCTTCAGGGGGCTACTGAAGCTTTCTTT
CASSFLQGATEAFF
>TRBJ2-5|TRBD2|once|TRBV7-6
TGTGCCAGCAGCTTACCCGAGCGCGGGGGTCTGGTGGGGGCCCAGTACTTC
CASSLPERGGLVGAQYF